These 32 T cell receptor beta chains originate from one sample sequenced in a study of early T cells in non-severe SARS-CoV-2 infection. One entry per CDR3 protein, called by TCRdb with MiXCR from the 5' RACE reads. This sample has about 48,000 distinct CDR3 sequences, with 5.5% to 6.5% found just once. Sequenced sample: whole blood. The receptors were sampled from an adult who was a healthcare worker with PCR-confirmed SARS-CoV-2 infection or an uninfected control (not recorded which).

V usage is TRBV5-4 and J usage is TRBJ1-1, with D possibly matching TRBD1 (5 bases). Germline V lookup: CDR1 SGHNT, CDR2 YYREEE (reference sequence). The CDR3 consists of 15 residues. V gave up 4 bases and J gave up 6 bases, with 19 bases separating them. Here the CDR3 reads CASSPAKTGDSEAFF. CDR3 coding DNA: TGTGCCAGCAGCCCGGCTAAAACGGGGGATTCTGAAGCTTTCTTT.

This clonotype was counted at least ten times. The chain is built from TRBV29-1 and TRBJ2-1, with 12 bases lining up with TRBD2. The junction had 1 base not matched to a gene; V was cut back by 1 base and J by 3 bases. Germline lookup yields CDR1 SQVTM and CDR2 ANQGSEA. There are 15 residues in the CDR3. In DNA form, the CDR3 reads TGCAGCGTTGAAGGACTAGCGGGGGTCTACAATGAGCAGTTCTTC. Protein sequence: CSVEGLAGVYNEQFF.

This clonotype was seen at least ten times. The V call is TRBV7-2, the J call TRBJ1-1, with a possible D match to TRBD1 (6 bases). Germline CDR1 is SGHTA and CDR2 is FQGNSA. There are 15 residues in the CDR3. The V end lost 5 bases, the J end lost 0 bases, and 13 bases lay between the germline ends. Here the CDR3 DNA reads TGTGCCAGCAGCCTCGGACAGAACATGAACACTGAAGCTTTCTTT. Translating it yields CASSLGQNMNTEAFF.

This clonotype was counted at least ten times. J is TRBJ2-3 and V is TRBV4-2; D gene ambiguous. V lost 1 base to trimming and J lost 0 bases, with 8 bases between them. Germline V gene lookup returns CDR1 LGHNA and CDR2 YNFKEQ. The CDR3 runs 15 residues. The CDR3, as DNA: TGTGCCAGCAGCCAAGTCGGCCAGAGCACAGATACGCAGTATTTT. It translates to CASSQVGQSTDTQYF.

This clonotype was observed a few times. The CDR3 DNA reads as TGTGCCAGCAGCTTGGAAAGACAGTGGACCTACGAGCAGTACTTC. Translated, it gives CASSLERQWTYEQYF. The chain links TRBV5-5 to TRBJ2-7, with a tentative D call TRBD1 (5 bases). V shed 0 bases and J shed 2 bases, with 12 bases lying between them. Germline CDR1 is SGHKS and CDR2 is YYEKEE (reference sequence). This CDR3 is 15 amino acids long. The variable domain in full, completed from reference TRBV5-5 and TRBJ2-7, reads DAGVTQSPTHLIKTRGQQVTLRCSPISGHKSVSWYQQVLGQGPQFIFQYYEKEERGRGNFPDRFSARQFPNYSSELNVNALLLGDSALYLCASSLERQWTYEQYFGPGTRLTVT.

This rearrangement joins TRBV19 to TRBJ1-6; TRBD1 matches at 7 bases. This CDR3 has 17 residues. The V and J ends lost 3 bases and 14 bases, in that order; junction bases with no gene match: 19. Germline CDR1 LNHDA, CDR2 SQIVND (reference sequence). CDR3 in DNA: TGTGCCAGTAGTATCGGGACAGCTTTCAACTCAATTCTGACCCTCCACTTT. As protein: CASSIGTAFNSILTLHF.

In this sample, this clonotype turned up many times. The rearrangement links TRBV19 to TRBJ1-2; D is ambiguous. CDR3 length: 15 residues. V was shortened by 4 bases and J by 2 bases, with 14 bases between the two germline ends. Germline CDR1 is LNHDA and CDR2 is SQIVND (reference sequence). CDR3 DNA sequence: TGTGCCAGTAGTAAGTCGGCAGGAGACAACTATGGCTACACCTTC. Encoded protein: CASSKSAGDNYGYTF.

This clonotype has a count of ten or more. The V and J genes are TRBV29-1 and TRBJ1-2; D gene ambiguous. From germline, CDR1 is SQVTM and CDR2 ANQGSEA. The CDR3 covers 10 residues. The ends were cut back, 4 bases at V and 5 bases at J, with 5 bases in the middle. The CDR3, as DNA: TGCAGCGTTGGAACGTATGGCTACACCTTC. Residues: CSVGTYGYTF.

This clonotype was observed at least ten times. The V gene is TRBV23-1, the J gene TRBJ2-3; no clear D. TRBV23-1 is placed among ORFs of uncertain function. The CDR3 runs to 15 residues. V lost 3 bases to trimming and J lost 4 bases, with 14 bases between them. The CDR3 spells CASSHQRRAADTQYF. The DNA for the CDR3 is TGCGCCAGCAGTCACCAGCGTCGGGCCGCAGATACGCAGTATTTT.

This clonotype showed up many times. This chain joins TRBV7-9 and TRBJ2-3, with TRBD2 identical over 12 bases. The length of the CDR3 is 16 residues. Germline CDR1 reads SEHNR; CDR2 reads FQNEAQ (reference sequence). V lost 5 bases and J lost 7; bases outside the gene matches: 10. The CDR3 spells CASSVRASGGANTQYF. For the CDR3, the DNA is TGTGCCAGCAGCGTGCGGGCTAGCGGGGGGGCGAATACGCAGTATTTT.

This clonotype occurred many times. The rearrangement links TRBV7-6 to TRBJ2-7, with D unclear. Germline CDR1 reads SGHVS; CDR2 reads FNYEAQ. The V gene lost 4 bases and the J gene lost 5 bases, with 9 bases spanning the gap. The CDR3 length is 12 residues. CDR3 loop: CASSSIADEQYF. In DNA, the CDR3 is TGTGCCAGCAGCTCTATAGCAGACGAGCAGTACTTC.

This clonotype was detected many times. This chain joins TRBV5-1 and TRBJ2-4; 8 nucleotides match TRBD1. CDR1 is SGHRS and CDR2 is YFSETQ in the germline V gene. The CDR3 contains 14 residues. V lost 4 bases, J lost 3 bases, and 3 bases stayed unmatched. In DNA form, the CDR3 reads TGCGCCAGCAGCGGACAGGGAGGCAAAAACATTCAGTACTTC. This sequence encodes CASSGQGGKNIQYF.

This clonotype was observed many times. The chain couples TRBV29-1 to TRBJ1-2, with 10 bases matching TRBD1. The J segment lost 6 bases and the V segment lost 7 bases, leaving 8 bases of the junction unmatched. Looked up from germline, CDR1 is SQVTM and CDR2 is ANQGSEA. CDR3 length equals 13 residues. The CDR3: CSANPGQGNGYTF. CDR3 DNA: TGCAGCGCTAATCCGGGACAGGGGAATGGCTACACCTTC.

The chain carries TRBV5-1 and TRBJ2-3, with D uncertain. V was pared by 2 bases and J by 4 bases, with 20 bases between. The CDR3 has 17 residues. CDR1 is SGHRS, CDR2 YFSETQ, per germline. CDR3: CASSFLRLDSSPDTQYF. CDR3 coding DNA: TGCGCCAGCAGCTTCCTAAGACTTGATTCCTCCCCAGATACGCAGTATTTT.

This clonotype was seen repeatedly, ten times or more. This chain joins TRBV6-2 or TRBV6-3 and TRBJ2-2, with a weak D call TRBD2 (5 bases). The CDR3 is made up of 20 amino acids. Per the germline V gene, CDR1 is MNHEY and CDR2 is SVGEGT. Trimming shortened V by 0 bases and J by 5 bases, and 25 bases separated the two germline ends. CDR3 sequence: CASSYSIIWWTVEVTGELFF. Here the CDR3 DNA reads TGTGCCAGCAGTTACTCGATTATCTGGTGGACGGTGGAGGTAACCGGGGAGCTGTTTTTT.

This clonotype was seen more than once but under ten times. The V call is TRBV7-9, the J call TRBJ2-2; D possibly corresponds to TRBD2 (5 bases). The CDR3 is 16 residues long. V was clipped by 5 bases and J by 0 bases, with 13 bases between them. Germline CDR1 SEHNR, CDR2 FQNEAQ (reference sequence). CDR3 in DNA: TGTGCCAGCAGCCATAGACCCGGGGCGAACACCGGGGAGCTGTTTTTT. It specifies CASSHRPGANTGELFF.

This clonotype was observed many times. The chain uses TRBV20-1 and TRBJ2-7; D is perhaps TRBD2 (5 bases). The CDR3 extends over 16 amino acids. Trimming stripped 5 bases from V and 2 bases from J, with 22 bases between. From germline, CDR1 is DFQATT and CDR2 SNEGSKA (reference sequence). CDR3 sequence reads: CSAPSLGSLGTYEQYF. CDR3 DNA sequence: TGCAGTGCTCCCAGTTTGGGGAGCTTAGGGACCTACGAGCAGTACTTC.

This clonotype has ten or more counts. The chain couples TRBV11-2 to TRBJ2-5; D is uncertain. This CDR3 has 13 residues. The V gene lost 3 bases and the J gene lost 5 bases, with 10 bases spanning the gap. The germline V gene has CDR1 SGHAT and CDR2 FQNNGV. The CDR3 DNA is TGTGCCAGCAGCTTTGGAACGATGGAGACCCAGTACTTC. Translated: CASSFGTMETQYF.

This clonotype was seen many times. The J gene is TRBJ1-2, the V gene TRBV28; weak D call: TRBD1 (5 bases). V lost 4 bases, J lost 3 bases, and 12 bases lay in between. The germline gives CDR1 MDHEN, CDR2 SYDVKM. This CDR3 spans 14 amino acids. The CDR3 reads CASSSPDIYYGYTF. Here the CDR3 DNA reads TGTGCCAGCAGTTCCCCGGACATTTACTATGGCTACACCTTC.

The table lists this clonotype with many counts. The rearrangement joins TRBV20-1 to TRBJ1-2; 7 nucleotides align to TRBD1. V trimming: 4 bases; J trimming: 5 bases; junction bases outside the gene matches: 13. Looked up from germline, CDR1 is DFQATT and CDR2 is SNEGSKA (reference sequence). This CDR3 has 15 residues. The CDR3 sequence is CSAKTSEGGAYGYTF. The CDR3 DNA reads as TGCAGTGCTAAGACCAGCGAAGGGGGCGCATATGGCTACACCTTC.

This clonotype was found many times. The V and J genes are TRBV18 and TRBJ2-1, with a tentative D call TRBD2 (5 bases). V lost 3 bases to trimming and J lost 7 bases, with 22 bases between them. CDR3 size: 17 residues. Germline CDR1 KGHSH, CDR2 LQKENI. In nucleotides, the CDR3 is TGTGCCAGCTCACCGAGGTTGGGAGAGGTCGGCCAAAATGAGCAGTTCTTC. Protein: CASSPRLGEVGQNEQFF.

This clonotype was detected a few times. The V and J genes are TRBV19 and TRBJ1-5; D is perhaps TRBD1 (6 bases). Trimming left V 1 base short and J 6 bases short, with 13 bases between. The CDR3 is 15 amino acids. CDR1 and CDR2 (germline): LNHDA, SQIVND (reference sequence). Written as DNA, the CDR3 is TGTGCCAGTAGTATAGGAGACAGGAGGAGTCAGCCCCAGCATTTT. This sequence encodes CASSIGDRRSQPQHF.

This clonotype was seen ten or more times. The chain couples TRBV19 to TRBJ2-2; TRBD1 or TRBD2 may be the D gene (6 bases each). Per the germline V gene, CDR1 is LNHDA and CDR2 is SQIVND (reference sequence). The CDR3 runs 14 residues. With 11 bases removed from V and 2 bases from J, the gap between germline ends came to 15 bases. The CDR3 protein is CASRGGQNTGELFF. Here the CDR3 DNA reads TGTGCCTCCCGAGGGGGGCAAAACACCGGGGAGCTGTTTTTT.

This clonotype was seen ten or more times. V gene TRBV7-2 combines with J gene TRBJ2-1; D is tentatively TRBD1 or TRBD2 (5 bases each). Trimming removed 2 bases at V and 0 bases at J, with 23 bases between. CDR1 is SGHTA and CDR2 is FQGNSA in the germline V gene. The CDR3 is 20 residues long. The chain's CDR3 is CASSLKTAGASRPSYNEQFF. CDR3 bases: TGTGCCAGCAGCTTAAAGACCGCCGGGGCTAGCCGTCCCTCCTACAATGAGCAGTTCTTC.

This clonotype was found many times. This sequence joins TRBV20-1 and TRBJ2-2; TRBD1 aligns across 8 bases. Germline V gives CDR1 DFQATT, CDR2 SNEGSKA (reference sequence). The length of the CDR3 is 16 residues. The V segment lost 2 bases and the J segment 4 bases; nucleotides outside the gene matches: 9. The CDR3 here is CSARLTGVRVTGELFF. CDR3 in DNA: TGCAGTGCTAGACTGACAGGGGTTAGGGTCACCGGGGAGCTGTTTTTT.

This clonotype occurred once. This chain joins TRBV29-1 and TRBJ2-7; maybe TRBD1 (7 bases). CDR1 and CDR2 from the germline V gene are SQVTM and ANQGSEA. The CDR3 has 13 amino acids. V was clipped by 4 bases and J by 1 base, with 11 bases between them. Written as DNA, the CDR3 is TGCAGCGTTGTGACAGGGAGGTCCTACGAGCAGTACTTC. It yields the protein CSVVTGRSYEQYF.

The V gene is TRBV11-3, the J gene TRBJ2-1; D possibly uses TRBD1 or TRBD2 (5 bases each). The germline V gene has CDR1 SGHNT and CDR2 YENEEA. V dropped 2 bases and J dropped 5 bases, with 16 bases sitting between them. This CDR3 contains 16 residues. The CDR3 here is CASSLYGNRGDNEQFF. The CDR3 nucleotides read TGTGCCAGCAGCTTATATGGGAATCGGGGCGACAATGAGCAGTTCTTC.

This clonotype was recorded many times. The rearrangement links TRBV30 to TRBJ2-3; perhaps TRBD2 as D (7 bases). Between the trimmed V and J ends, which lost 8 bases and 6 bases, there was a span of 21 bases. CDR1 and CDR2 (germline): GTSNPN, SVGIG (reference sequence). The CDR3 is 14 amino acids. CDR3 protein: CAILPRGRWDTQYF. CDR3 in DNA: TGTGCCATACTCCCGCGGGGGCGGTGGGATACGCAGTATTTT.

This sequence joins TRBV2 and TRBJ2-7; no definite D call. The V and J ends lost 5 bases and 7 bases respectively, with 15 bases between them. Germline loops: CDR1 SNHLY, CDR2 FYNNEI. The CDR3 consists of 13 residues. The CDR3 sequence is CASSKTYTGEQYF. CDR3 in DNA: TGTGCCAGCAGTAAAACTTACACCGGGGAGCAGTACTTC.

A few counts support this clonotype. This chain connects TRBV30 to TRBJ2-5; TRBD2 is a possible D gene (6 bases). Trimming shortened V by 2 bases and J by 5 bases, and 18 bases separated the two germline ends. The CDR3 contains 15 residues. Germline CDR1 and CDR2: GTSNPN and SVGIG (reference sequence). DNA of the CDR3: TGTGCCTGGAGTTCCGGTTCATTGGGAGGCGAGACCCAGTACTTC. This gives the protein CAWSSGSLGGETQYF.

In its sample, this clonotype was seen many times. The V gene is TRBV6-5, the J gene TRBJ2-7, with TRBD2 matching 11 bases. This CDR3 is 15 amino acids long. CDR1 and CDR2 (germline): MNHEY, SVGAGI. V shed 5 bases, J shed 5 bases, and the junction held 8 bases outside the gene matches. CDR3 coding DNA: TGTGCCAGCAGTCCGGGACTAGCGGAGTCTGACGAGCAGTACTTC. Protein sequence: CASSPGLAESDEQYF.

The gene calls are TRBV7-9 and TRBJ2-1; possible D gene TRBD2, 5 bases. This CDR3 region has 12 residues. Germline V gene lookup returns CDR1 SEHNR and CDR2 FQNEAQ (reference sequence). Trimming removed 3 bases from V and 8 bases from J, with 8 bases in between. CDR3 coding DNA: TGTGCCAGCAGCTTGATCGGGGATGAGCAGTTCTTC. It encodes CASSLIGDEQFF. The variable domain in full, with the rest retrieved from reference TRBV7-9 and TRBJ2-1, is DTGVSQNPRHKITKRGQNVTFRCDPISEHNRLYWYRQTLGQGPEFLTYFQNEAQLEKSRLLSDRFSAERPKGSFSTLEIQRTEQGDSAMYLCASSLIGDEQFFGPGTRLTVL.